This T cell receptor (beta chain) was identified in a study of cytomegalovirus exposure and HLA in healthy donors. The PCR used 60 Vbeta and 13 Jbeta primers. Repertoires were generated with immunoSEQ multiplex PCR, while TCRdb's copy carries only in-frame clones and drops some. The sample comprises about 160,000 clones, under 75% of which are singletons, and roughly 7.1% rests with the top ten. CDR1 is SGHDT and CDR2 is YYEEEE in the germline V gene. The CDR3 totals 15 residues. V shed 3 bases and J 2 bases; nucleotides not matched to a gene: 6. Sequencing used PBMCs. The sequence came from a man aged 40-49 years in good health and CMV-seropositive. The rearrangement joins TRBV5-6 to TRBJ1-2; 8 bases are shared with TRBD1. The CDR3 sequence: CASSSDRVRNYGYTF. The CDR3 DNA is TGTGCCAGCAGCTCGGACAGGGTGAGGAACTATGGCTACACCTTC.